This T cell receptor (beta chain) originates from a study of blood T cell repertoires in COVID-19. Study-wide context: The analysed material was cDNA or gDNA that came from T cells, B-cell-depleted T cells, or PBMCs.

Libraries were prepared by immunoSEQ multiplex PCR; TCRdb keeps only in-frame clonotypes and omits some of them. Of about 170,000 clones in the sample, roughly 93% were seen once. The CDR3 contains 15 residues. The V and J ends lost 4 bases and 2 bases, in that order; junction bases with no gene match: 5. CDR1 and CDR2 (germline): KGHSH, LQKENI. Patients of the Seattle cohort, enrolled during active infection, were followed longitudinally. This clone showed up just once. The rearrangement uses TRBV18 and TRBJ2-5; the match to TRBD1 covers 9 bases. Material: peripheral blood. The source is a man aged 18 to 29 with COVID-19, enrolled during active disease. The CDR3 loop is CASSLGQGGQETQYF. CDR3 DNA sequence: TGTGCCAGCTCACTGGGACAGGGCGGGCAAGAGACCCAGTACTTC.